Sequencing of this TCR beta chain was carried out in a study of blood T cell repertoires in COVID-19 (dated by TCRdb to the early 2020s). In terms of the full investigation: Samples covering the acute and convalescent phases of COVID-19 were provided by collaborators in the United States, Italy and Spain. Deeply sampled blood TCRbeta repertoires from subjects exposed to, actively infected with, or recovered from COVID-19 were included in the dataset. The repertoires were made available in a free public database intended to serve as a resource for research on the immune response to SARS-CoV-2. HLA class I and class II types, where available, came from metadata supplied by the sample provider rather than from assay-based typing. The samples were drawn from two sources: the first 160 participants of the ongoing ImmuneRACE study, and 1,000 to 1,500 subjects contributed by 6 global collaborators. The prospective study material was composed of cDNA or gDNA derived from T cells, B-cell-depleted T cells, or PBMCs. The sample metadata nearly always contained a de-identified subject ID, COVID-19 status, age in years and sex.

TCRbeta CDR3 regions were amplified from genomic DNA using the immunoSEQ Assay, a bias-controlled multiplex PCR. Turning to the authors' computational methods: The number of nucleated cells in each sample was estimated from the amplification of reference gene primers within the assay. To quantify the absolute abundance of each unique TCRbeta CDR3 rearrangement, sequence reads were collapsed and filtered. For each sample, productive Simpson clonality was calculated as the square root of Simpson's diversity index over productive rearrangements. This immuneACCESS table, as held by TCRdb, lists in-frame sequences with V and J called but not all clones. Of the missing ones, under half trace to an unresolved V gene in checked studies; the others have no known cause. Clone size and the V and J calls come from that table; the DNA yielded D and trimming. Here the sample has a few hundred thousand clones; approximately 83% occur a single time. The leading ten clones occupy 1.5% to 2% of the sample.

Participants in the prospective study were aged 18 to 89 years, lived in about two dozen United States geographic areas, and enrolled through a virtual design. To assign participants to cohorts, the prospective study relied on clinical history that participants themselves reported in a screening survey and a study questionnaire. Recovered participants in ImmuneRACE Cohort 3 were defined by two consecutive negative NP/OP PCR tests, clearance by a healthcare professional, or resolution of symptoms. In the prospective study, whole blood, serum and a nasopharyngeal or oropharyngeal swab were collected from each participant by mobile phlebotomists. Participants in the prospective study had the option to provide additional blood draws and questionnaires over a roughly 2-month period. Before DNA extraction, blood samples from the prospective study were shipped at room temperature or frozen. The V and J ends are trimmed by 6 bases and 1 base, leaving 6 bases between them. The CDR3 sequence holds 13 residues, the cysteine and phenylalanine included. Only the CDR3 part of the read is kept: 39 bases, read in frame from the first base.

The table lists this clone with a few counts. The clone's antigen remains unknown. One base away there is no much larger clone; base qualities are not given. Overall study outcomes, separate from this receptor: Clinical and demographic metadata were provided uncurated, with the amount varying by source and participant.

The sequence was collected from a woman aged 45-65 years who had recovered from COVID-19. The specimen was PBMCs or T cells enriched from blood (not recorded which). The V and J genes are TRBV12-3 or TRBV12-4 and TRBJ2-2, with an unclear D gene assignment. The DNA is as follows: TGTGCCAGCAGGAGAGTGAACACCGGGGAGCTGTTTTTT. It is translated as CASRRVNTGELFF.